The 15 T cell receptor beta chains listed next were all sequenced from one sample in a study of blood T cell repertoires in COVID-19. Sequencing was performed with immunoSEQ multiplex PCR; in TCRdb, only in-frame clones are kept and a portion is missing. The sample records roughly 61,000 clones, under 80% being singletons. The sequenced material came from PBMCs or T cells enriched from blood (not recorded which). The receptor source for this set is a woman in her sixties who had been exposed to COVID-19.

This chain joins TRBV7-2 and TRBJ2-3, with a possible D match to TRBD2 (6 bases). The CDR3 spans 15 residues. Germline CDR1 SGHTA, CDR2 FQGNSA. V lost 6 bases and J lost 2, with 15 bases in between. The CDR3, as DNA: TGTGCCAGCAGGATAGAGGGACTGTACACAGATACGCAGTATTTT. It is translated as CASRIEGLYTDTQYF.

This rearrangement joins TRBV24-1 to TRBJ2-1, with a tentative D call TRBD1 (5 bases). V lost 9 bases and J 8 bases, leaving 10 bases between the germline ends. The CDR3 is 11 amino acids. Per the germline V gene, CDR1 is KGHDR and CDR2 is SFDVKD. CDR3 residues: CATLQGHEQFF. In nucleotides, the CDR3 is TGTGCCACCCTGCAGGGTCATGAGCAGTTCTTC.

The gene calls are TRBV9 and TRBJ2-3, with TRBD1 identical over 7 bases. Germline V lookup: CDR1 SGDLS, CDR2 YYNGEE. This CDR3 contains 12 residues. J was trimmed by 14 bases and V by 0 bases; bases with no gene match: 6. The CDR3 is CASSVVGGQVYF. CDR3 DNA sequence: TGTGCCAGCAGCGTAGTGGGCGGACAGGTGTATTTT.

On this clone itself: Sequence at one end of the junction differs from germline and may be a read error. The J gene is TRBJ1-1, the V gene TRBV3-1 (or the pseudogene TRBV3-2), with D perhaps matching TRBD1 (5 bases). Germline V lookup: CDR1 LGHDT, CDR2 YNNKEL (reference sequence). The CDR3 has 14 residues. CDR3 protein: CASSQGGVNIEAFF. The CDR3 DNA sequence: TGTGCCAGCAGCCAAGGGGGCGTGAACATTGAAGCTTTCTTT.

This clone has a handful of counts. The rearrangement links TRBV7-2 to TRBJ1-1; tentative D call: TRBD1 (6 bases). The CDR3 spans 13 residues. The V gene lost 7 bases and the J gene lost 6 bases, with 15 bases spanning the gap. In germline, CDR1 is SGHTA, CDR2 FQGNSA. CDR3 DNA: TGTGCCAGCAACCCTCAGGGGTTAGCTGAAGCTTTCTTT. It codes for CASNPQGLAEAFF.

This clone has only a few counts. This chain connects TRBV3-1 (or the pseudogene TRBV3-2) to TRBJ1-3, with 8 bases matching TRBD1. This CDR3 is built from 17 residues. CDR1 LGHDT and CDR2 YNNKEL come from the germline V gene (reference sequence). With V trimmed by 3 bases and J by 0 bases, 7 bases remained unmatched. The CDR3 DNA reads TGTGCCAGCAGCCACCGCGGGACAGGACGCTCTGGAAACACCATATATTTT. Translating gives CASSHRGTGRSGNTIYF.

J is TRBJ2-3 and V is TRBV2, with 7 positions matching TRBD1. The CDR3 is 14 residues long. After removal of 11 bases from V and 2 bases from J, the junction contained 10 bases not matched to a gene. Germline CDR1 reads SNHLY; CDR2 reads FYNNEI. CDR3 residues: CAGQRDSPTDTQYF. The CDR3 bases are TGTGCCGGACAAAGGGACAGCCCCACAGATACGCAGTATTTT.

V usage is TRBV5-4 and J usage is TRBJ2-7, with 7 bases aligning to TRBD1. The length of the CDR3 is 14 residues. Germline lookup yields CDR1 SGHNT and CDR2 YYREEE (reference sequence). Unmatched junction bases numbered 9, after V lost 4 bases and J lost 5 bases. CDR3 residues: CASSQMTGTNEQYF. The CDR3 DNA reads TGTGCCAGCAGCCAGATGACAGGGACAAACGAGCAGTACTTC.

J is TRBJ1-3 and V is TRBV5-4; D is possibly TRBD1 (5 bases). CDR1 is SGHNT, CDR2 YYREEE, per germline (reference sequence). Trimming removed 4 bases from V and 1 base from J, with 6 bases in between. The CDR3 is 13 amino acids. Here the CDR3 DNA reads TGTGCCAGCAGCCCAGGGTCTGGAAACACCATATATTTT. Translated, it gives CASSPGSGNTIYF.

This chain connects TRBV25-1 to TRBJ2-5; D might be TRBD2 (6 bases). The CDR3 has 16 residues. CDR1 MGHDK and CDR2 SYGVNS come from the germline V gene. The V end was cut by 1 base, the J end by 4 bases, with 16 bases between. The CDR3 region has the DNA TGTGCCAGCAGTGAATGGGGGACCGGGGGTAGAGAGACCCAGTACTTC. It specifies CASSEWGTGGRETQYF.

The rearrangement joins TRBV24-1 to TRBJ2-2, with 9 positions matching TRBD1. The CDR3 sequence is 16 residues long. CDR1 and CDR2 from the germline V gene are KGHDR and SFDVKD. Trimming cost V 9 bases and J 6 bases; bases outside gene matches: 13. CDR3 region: CATEQGAFTRPGELFF. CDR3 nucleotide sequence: TGTGCCACCGAACAGGGGGCTTTCACACGTCCCGGGGAGCTGTTTTTT.

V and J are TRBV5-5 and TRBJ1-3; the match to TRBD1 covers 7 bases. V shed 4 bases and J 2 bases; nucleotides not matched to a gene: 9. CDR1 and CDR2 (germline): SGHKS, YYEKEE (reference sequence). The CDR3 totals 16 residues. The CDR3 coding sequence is TGTGCCAGCAGCCTGGAAGGAGGGGGCGCTGGAAACACCATATATTTT. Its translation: CASSLEGGGAGNTIYF.

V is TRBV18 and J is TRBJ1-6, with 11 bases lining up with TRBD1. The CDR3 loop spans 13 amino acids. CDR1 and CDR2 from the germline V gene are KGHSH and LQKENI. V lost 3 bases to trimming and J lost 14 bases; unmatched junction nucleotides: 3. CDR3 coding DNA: TGTGCCAGCTCACCGGGACAGGGGGAGACCCTCCACTTT. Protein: CASSPGQGETLHF.

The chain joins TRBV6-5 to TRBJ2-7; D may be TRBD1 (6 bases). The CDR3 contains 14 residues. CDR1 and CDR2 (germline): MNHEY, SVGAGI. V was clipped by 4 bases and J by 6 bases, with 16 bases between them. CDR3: CASSFAQGWSEQYF. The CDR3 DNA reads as TGTGCCAGCAGTTTCGCACAGGGTTGGAGCGAGCAGTACTTC.

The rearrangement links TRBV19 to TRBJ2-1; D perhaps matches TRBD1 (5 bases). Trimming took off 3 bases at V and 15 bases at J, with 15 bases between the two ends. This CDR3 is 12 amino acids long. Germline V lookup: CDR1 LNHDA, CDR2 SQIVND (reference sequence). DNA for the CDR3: TGTGCCAGTAGTATCCTAAGGGGCCGTCGGTTCTTC. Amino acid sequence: CASSILRGRRFF.